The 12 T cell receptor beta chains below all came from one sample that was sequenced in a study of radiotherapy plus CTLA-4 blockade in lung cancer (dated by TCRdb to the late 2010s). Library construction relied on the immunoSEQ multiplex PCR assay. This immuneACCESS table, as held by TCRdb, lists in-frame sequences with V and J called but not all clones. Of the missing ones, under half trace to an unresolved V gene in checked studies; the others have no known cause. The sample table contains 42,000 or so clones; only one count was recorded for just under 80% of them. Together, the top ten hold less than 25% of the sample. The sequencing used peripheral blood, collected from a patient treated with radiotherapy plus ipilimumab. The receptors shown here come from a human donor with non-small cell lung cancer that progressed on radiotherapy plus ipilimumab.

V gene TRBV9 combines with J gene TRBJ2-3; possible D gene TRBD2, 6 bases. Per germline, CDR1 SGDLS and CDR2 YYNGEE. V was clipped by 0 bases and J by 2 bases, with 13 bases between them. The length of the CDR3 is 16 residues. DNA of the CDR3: TGTGCCAGCAGCGTAGGGTCTAGCGATAACACAGATACGCAGTATTTT. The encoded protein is CASSVGSSDNTDTQYF.

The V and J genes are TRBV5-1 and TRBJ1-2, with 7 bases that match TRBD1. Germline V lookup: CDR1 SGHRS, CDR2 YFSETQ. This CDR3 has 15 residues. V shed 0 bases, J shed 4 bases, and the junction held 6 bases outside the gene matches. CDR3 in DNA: TGCGCCAGCAGCTTGGAAGGGGGCCTAGGCTATGGCTACACCTTC. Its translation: CASSLEGGLGYGYTF.

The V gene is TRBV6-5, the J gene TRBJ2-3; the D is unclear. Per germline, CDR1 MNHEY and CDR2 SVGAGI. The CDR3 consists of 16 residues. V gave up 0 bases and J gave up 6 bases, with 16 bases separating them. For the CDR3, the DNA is TGTGCCAGCAGTTACTCGACGCTCGCGATGAGGGATACGCAGTATTTT. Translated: CASSYSTLAMRDTQYF.

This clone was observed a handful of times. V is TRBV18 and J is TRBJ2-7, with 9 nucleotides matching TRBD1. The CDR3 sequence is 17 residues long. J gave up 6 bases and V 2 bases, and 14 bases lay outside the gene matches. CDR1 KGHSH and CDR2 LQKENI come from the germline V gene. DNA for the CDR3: TGTGCCAGCTCACCATCGGAATGGGACAGGGAGGATGCCGAGCAGTACTTC. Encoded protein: CASSPSEWDREDAEQYF.

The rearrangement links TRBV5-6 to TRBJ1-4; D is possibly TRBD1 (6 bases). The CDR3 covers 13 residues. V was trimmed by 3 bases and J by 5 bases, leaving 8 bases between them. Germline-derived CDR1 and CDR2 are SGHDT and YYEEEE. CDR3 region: CASSSTGNEKLFF. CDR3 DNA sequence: TGTGCCAGCAGCTCGACAGGAAATGAAAAACTGTTTTTT.

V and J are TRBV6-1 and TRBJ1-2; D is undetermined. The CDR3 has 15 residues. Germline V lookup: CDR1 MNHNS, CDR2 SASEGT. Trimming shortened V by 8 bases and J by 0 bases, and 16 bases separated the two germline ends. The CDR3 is CASERAPDANYGYTF. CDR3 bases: TGTGCCAGCGAGAGGGCCCCCGATGCTAACTATGGCTACACCTTC.

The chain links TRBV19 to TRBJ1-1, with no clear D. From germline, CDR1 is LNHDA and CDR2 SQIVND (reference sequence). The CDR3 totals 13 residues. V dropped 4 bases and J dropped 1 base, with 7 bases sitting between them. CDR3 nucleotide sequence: TGTGCCAGTAGTACACGGGAGAACACTGAAGCTTTCTTT. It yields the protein CASSTRENTEAFF.

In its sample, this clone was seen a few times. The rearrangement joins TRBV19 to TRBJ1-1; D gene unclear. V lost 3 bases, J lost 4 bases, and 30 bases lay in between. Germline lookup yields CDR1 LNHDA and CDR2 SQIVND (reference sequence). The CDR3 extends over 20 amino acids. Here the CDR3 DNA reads TGTGCCAGTAGTATCCCTGGCGACTTCGCTTCGTCGATGTCGCGCACTGAAGCTTTCTTT. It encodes CASSIPGDFASSMSRTEAFF.

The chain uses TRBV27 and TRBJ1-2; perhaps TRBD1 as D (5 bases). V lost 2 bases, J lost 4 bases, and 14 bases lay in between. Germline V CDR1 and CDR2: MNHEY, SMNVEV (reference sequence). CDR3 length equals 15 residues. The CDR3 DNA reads TGTGCCAGCAGTTTACAGGGTATCGGTAGCTATGGCTACACCTTC. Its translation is CASSLQGIGSYGYTF.

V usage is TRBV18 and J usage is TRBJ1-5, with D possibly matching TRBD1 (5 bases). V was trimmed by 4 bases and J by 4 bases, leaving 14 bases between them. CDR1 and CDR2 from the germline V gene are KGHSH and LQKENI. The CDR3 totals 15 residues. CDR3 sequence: CASSLRVDMNQPQHF. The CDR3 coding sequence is TGTGCCAGCTCACTACGGGTGGACATGAATCAGCCCCAGCATTTT.

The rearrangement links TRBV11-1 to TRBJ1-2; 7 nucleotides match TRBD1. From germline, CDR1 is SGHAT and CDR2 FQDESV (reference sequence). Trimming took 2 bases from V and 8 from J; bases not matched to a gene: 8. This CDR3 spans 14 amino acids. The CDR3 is CASSLSDRESGYTF. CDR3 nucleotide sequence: TGTGCCAGCAGCTTATCTGACAGGGAGAGCGGCTACACCTTC.

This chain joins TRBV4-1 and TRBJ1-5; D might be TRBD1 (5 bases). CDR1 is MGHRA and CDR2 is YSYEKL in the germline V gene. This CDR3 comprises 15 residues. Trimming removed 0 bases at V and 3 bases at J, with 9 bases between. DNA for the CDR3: TGCGCCAGCAGCCAAGATCGCAGGGACAATCAGCCCCAGCATTTT. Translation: CASSQDRRDNQPQHF.